This T cell receptor beta chain was recovered during a study of PD-1 blockade in classical Hodgkin lymphoma. The V end lost 2 bases, the J end lost 3 bases, and 11 bases lay between the germline ends. CDR3 length equals 15 residues. Germline V lookup: CDR1 MDHEN, CDR2 SYDVKM. As to this clone: What it recognizes is unknown.

Sequenced by immunoSEQ multiplex PCR; TCRdb stores in-frame clones only, minus some. This table has around 30,000 clones, 80% to 90% appearing once. Study-level findings and limits: It was reported that newly diagnosed patients had less baseline TCR diversity than healthy donors. Repertoires differed for reasons still undefined, possibly disease activity or prior therapy.

The time point denotes: newly diagnosed, previously untreated cHL patient sample. Magnetic negative selection served to purify CD4+ T cells out of PBMCs that had been thawed. The specimen was CD4+ T cells from blood. The chain combines TRBV28 with TRBJ2-4, with a tentative D call TRBD1 (7 bases). This sequence originates from a human donor with classical Hodgkin lymphoma. The CDR3 nucleotides read TGTGCCAGCAGTTTACCAGGGGGGAGCAAAAACATTCAGTACTTC. Translating gives CASSLPGGSKNIQYF.